This entry describes one T cell receptor (beta chain). What it recognizes is unknown. The data stem from a study of T-cell memory formation after mild COVID-19. Germline V gene data show CDR1 as MNHEY and CDR2 as SVGEGT. CDR3 length equals 14 residues. V was clipped by 3 bases and J by 4 bases, with 12 bases between them. TCRdb redid the calling of the 5' RACE reads with MiXCR, one entry per CDR3 protein. The repertoire has fewer than 650,000 distinct CDR3 sequences, roughly 17% of them found once; the top ten carry roughly 7.8%. General observations from the study: The study found contracting CD4+ clones mainly in CM and EM and contracting CD8+ clones in EMRA. The SARS-CoV-2 specificity of second-wave clones reaching peak at day 37 remained unverified. The appearance of some responding clones in pre-infection memory suggested that cross-reactive memory joined.

The V call is TRBV6-2 or TRBV6-3, the J call TRBJ1-1; no reliable D call. The origin of this receptor is an adult woman who had mild COVID-19 (a few samples of this study predate the infection). Cell type and time point are not known. The sample was PBMCs or a T cell subset sorted from them (not recorded which). The CDR3 loop reads CASSYSVHLTEAFF. Here the CDR3 DNA reads TGTGCCAGCAGTTATTCGGTCCATCTCACTGAAGCTTTCTTT.